This T cell receptor (beta chain) was found in a study of coeliac disease. Findings of the study overall: Active celiac intraepithelial and lamina propria samples had lower TRB and TRG clonality than control samples.

In its sample, this clone was seen a few times. Its antigen is not identified. Repertoires were generated with immunoSEQ multiplex PCR, while TCRdb's copy carries only in-frame clones and drops some. The sample has over 650 clones; 67% are singletons. The sample taken for sequencing was intraepithelial lymphocytes from the gut. The clonotype was recovered from a woman younger than 45 with active celiac disease.

The CDR3 coding sequence is TGTGCCAGCAGCTTACGGACAGACCTCTATGGCTACACCTTC. It encodes CASSLRTDLYGYTF. The rearrangement links TRBV5-6 to TRBJ1-2; a possible D gene is TRBD1 (6 bases). CDR3 length: 14 amino acids. V lost 2 bases and J lost 4, with 12 bases in between. Germline V gives CDR1 SGHDT, CDR2 YYEEEE. Variable domain in full (rest from reference TRBV5-6 and TRBJ1-2): DAGVTQSPTHLIKTRGQQVTLRCSPKSGHDTVSWYQQALGQGPQFIFQYYEEEERQRGNFPDRFSGHQFPNYSSELNVNALLLGDSALYLCASSLRTDLYGYTFGSGTRLTVV.